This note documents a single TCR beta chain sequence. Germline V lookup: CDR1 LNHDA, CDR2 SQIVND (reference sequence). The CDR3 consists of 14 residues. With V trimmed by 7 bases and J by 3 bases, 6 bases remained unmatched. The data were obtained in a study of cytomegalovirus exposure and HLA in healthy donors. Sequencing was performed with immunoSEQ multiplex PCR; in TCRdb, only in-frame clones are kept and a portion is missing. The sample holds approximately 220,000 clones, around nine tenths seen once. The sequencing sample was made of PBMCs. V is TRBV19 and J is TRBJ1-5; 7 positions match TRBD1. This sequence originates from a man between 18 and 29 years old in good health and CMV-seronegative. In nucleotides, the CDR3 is TGTGCCAGTAAGACAGGGAGGACCAATCAGCCCCAGCATTTT. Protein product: CASKTGRTNQPQHF.